This section outlines one T cell receptor (beta chain) sequence together with its context. The antigen it recognizes is unknown. No qualities accompany the bases; no much larger clone lies one base away. The roughly 39 donors, aged about 6 to 100 years, were systemically healthy Caucasian individuals from Russia. Each donor gave ten milliliters of peripheral blood, drawn into EDTA-treated Vacutainer tubes. Ficoll-Paque density-gradient centrifugation was used to isolate PBMCs, with at least 7 million per sample. Trizol reagent was used to extract total RNA from the PBMCs, yielding at least 6 micrograms per sample. The percentages of naive CD45RAhigh/CD27high T cells were determined by flow cytometry on a PBMC aliquot from every donor. The record originates from a study of blood T cells in healthy people across ages (dated by TCRdb to between 2014 and 2017). Background for the entire study: Template switching captured roughly one uniquely barcoded TCR beta cDNA molecule per two T cells in model experiments. Using deep sequencing normalized with unique cDNA molecular identifiers, the study measured how TCR beta repertoire diversity changes with age. Four age groups were formed from the donors: young (average approximately 15 years), middle-aged (around 37), aged (62) and long-lived (approximately 80). To avoid experimental bias, donors of different ages were spread randomly across the sequencing lanes. For two donors (one aged 18 to 30 and one aged 80 or older), the study analyzed two additional independent replicas of 1 million unique cDNA reads from the same blood draw.

Libraries were built with 5' RACE. The run used an Illumina HiSeq 2500. The second PCR ran for about 7 to 11 cycles and used a J-beta primer mix along with a sample-barcoded 5' primer. A template-switch 5' adaptor carrying 12 random nucleotides introduced a unique molecular identifier onto each TCR beta cDNA molecule. Each sample yielded at least 2.5 million CDR3-containing paired-end reads. First-strand cDNA synthesis was performed from all RNA using the Mint cDNA synthesis kit, with priming by a TRBC-specific oligonucleotide. All cDNA was treated with uracil-DNA glycosylase and then went through a first 18-cycle PCR with the universal primers M1SS and BC2_uni_R. The authors' pipeline ran thus. For normalization, 1 million high-quality reads were randomly selected from each sample, with every read carrying a distinct molecular identifier. Instead of being binned into consensus sequences, reads that shared molecular identifiers were thrown out. MiTCR, set to a Q25 quality threshold and the strictest error-elimination algorithm, was used for CDR3 identification, clonotype clustering and error correction. Lower-bound total TCR beta diversity was estimated with a nonparametric unseen species model using Euler transformation. Clones were called with MiXCR by TCRdb after fastp trimmed the public reads at Q25, and only in-frame beta chains were retained. Rows with a matching CDR3 protein are joined into one entry that keeps the most common DNA and genes. TCRdb assigned the V and J calls; the authors' analysis was not used. Within this sample are hundreds of thousands of distinct CDR3 sequences, with around 62% of them counted one time only. The top ten clones comprise 28% of the sample.

The paper's findings and limits, for the study overall: Bulk unsorted PBMC profiling prevented conclusive comparison of naive and antigen-experienced compartments. Compared with the aged group, the long-lived group had more naive CD4+ T cells, fewer expanded clones and increased TCR diversity, suggesting age selection. Estimates of total diversity from one million sequenced T cells were regarded as lower bounds and underestimates. The percentage of naive T cells measured by flow cytometry correlated strongly with observed TCR beta diversity. Because donor CMV infection status was unknown, age-related changes in expanded clonotypes were potentially confounded. Observed TCR beta diversity per million T cells fell roughly linearly with age, and a significant reduction was already apparent by age about 38.

Sequencing input: blood. This clonotype was obtained from a young man in good health.

For the CDR3, the sequence is CASSADRGLETQYF. DNA sequence: TGTGCCAGCAGCGCTGACAGGGGTTTAGAGACCCAGTACTTC. The chain is assembled from TRBV7-2 and TRBJ2-5; TRBD1 fits 8 bases in the junction. V is pruned by 5 bases and J by 4 bases, leaving 6 bases of the junction without a gene match. The cysteine opens and the phenylalanine closes a CDR3 of 14 amino acids. Solely the CDR3 DNA is kept, with 42 bases framed from the first base. CDR1 and CDR2, looked up from the germline V gene, are SGHTA and FQGNSA.